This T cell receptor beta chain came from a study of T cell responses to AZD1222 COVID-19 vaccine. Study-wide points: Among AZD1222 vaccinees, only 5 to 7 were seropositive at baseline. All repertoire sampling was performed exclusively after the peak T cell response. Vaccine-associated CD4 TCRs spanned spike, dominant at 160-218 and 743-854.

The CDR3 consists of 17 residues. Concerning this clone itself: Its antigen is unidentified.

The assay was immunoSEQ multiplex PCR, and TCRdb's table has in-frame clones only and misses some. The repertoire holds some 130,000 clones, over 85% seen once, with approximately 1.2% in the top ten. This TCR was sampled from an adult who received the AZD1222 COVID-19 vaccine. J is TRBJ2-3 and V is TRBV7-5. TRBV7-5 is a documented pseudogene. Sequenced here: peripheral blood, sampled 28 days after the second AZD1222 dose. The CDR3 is CVRRLMGKWVRTDTQYF. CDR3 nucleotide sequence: TGTGTCAGAAGATTAATGGGGAAATGGGTTCGTACAGATACGCAGTATTTT.